The subject of this entry is one T cell receptor (beta chain). What this receptor recognizes is not known. Per-base qualities were not stored, and no clone one base away is much larger. The sample is drawn from a study of cytomegalovirus exposure and HLA in healthy donors (dated by TCRdb to the late 2010s). Turning to the overall study: The roughly 670 repertoires of the first cohort and the roughly 120 validation repertoires were produced on the same platform, according to a later analysis. The aim of the study was to test whether cataloging public T cell receptors could identify signatures of past pathogen exposure. In addition to the first cohort of 666 subjects, a separate validation cohort of around 110 different subjects was used. High-throughput TCR immunosequencing, statistical association of individual TCRs with disease status, and machine learning were combined to predict cytomegalovirus infection status.

Library preparation used the immunoSEQ multiplex PCR assay. Regarding the original processing steps: A statistical classification framework was built for diagnosing cytomegalovirus status from the catalog of TCR beta chain sequences. The table was pulled from immuneACCESS by TCRdb, which kept in-frame rearrangements only. Such tables lose some clones; where checked, under half of the loss comes from unresolved V genes, and the rest has no known cause. From that table come the V and J calls and clone size; the DNA was used to work out D and trimming. Here the sample has tens of thousands of clones; roughly 94% occur a single time. 1.4% of the sample rests with the top ten. Donors formed part of the validation cohort, which comprised over a hundred subjects and was distinct from the first cohort of several hundred subjects. Results the study describes overall, beyond this receptor: A later analysis had no HLA typing for the validation cohort, so co-occurrence there was scored across all 110 or so repertoires. Most TCR sequences were seen in very few donors, while some public TCRs were found in many individuals. A total of about 180 TCR beta chains were listed by the study as associated with cytomegalovirus. Of the cluster scores, 90% to 95% were above 0 in a later analysis, which found that TCRs clustered in the first cohort also tended to co-occur in the 120 validation repertoires. In vitro tests confirmed that three of the cytomegalovirus-associated TCR beta chains recognize cytomegalovirus antigens. The authors suggested that the approach could potentially be extended to other disease states and immunological phenotypes. The classifier was reported to diagnose cytomegalovirus status with high specificity and sensitivity in both the original and validation cohorts.

Sequencing was carried out using PBMCs. The clonotype originates from a man between 18 and 29 years old in good health and CMV-seropositive.

The CDR3 reads CASSLVVEGGYTF. In nucleotides, the sequence is TGCGCCAGCAGCTTGGTTGTCGAGGGTGGCTACACCTTC. The chain is made from TRBV5-1 and TRBJ1-2; no D gene can be assigned with confidence. CDR1 is given as SGHRS and CDR2 as YFSETQ, both from the germline V gene. The V end loses 0 bases and the J end loses 7 bases, and a stretch of 10 bases separates them. From the cysteine through the phenylalanine, the CDR3 covers 13 amino acids. The read is trimmed to its CDR3 DNA, 39 bases read in frame from base 1.